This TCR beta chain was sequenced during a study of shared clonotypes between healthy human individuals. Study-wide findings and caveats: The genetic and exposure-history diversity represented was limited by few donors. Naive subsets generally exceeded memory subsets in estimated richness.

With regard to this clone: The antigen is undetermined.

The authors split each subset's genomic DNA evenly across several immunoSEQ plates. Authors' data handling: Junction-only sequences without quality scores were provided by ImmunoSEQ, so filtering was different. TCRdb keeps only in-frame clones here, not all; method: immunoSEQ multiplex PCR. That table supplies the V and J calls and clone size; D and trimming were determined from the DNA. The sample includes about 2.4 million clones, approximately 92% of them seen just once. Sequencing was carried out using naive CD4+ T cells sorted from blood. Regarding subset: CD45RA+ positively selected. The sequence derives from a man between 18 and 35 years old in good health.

This chain's CDR3 is CASSQQQDQPQHF. In DNA, the CDR3 is TGCGCCAGCAGCCAACAACAAGATCAGCCCCAGCATTTT. V and J are TRBV4-3 and TRBJ1-5; D is ambiguous. V shed 2 bases and J shed 5 bases, with 7 bases lying between them. Looked up from germline, CDR1 is LGHNA and CDR2 is YSLEER. This CDR3 has 13 residues.